This T cell receptor beta chain was recovered during a study of shared clonotypes between healthy human individuals. It was CD45RO-negative cells, positively selected for CCR7, that made up naive CD8 cells, with terminally differentiated effector memory CD45RA+ cells excluded. With regard to this clone: What it binds is unknown.

Overall study results and limits: Across a handful of donors, naive CD4 shared 5% to 6%, naive CD8 over 3%, memory CD4 roughly 2.1%, memory CD8 0.35% to 0.5%.

Clones were read by immunoSEQ multiplex PCR, and TCRdb kept only the in-frame ones, dropping some. The sample has around 2,100,000 clones; about 95% are singletons. Sequencing was done on a sample of naive CD8+ T cells sorted from blood. The source is a man younger than 35 in good health.

DNA of the CDR3: TGCAGCGTTGACAGCGGTTCCTACGAGCAGTACTTC. This encodes CSVDSGSYEQYF. The chain recombines TRBV29-1 with TRBJ2-7; maybe TRBD2 (5 bases). Germline assignment: CDR1 SQVTM and CDR2 ANQGSEA. This CDR3 contains 12 residues. V lost 3 bases to trimming and J lost 1 base, with 7 bases between them.